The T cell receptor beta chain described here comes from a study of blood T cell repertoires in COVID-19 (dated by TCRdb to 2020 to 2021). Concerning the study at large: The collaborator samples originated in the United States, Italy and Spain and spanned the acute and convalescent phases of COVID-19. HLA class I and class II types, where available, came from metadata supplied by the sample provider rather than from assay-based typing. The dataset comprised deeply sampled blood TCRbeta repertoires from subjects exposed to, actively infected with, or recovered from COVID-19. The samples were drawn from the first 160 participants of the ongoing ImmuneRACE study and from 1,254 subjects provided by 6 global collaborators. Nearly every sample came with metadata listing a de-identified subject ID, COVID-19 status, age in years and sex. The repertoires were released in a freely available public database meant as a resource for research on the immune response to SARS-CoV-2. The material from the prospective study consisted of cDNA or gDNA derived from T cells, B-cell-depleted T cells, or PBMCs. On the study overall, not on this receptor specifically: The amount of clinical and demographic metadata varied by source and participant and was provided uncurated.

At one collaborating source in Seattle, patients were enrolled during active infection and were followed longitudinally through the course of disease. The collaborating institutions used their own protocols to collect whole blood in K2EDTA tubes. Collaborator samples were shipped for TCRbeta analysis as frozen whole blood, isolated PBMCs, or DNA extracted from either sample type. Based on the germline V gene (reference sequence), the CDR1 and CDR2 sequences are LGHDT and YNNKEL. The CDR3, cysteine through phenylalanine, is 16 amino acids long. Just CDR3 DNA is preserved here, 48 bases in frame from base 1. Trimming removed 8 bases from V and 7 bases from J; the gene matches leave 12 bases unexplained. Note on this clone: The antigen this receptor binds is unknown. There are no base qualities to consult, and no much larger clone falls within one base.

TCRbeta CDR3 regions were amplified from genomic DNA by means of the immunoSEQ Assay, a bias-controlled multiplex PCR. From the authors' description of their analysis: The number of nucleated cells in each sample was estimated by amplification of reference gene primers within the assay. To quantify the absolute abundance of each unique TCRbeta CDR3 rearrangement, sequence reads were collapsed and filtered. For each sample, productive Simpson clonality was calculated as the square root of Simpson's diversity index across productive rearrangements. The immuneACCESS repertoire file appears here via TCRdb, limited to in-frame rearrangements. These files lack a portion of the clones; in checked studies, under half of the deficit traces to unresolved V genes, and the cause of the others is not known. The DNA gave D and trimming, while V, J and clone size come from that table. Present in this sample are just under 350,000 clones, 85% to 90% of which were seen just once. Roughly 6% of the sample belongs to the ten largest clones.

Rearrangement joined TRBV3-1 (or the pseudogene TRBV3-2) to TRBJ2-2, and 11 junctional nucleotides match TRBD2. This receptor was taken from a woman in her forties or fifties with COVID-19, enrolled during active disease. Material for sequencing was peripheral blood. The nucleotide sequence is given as TGTGCCAGCCGCGCACAGTCTAGCGGGGGGAGCGGGGAGCTGTTTTTT. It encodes CASRAQSSGGSGELFF.